Presented here are 30 T cell receptor beta chains from one specimen sequenced in a study of cytomegalovirus exposure and HLA in healthy donors. The PCR employed 60 Vbeta primers together with 13 Jbeta primers. The protocol was immunoSEQ multiplex PCR, while the TCRdb copy is restricted to in-frame clones and leaves out a portion. The sample contains 85,000 to 120,000 clones, roughly 82% of which appear only once. The specimen sequenced was PBMCs. The receptors originated from a male donor in good health and CMV-seropositive.

The CDR3 loop reads CASSRQFNSYEQYF. In nucleotides, the CDR3 is TGTGCCAGCAGTCGACAGTTTAACTCCTACGAGCAGTACTTC. This sequence joins TRBV6-5 and TRBJ2-7; weak D call: TRBD1 (5 bases). The CDR3 runs 14 residues. Germline-derived CDR1 and CDR2 are MNHEY and SVGAGI. Trimming took off 5 bases at V and 0 bases at J, with 11 bases between the two ends.

The rearrangement uses TRBV6-5 and TRBJ1-2; D may be TRBD1 (6 bases). The CDR3 has 14 amino acids. V lost 2 bases and J 2 bases, leaving 9 bases between the germline ends. CDR1 is MNHEY, CDR2 SVGAGI, per germline. The CDR3 loop is CASSYRDKNYGYTF. The CDR3 DNA follows: TGTGCCAGCAGTTACCGGGACAAGAACTATGGCTACACCTTC.

This clone is a singleton in its sample. This chain joins TRBV18 and TRBJ2-2; the D is unclear. CDR1 is KGHSH, CDR2 LQKENI, per germline. V was trimmed by 6 bases and J by 4 bases, leaving 12 bases between them. CDR3 length equals 14 residues. The CDR3 nucleotides are TGTGCCAGCTCGCCCGCTCGGAGCACCGGGGAGCTGTTTTTT. It specifies CASSPARSTGELFF.

Only one count was recorded for this clone. The V gene is TRBV6-5, the J gene TRBJ2-7; no reliable D call. Trimming left V 8 bases short and J 5 bases short, with 19 bases between. The CDR3 has 14 residues. CDR1 and CDR2 from the germline V gene are MNHEY and SVGAGI. The CDR3 is CASSGDRSSNEQYF. For the CDR3, the DNA is TGTGCCAGCTCCGGAGACCGCAGTTCCAACGAGCAGTACTTC.

This chain connects TRBV7-9 to TRBJ2-7; 7 nucleotides align to TRBD1. The junction had 8 bases not matched to a gene; V was cut back by 7 bases and J by 2 bases. CDR1 SEHNR and CDR2 FQNEAQ come from the germline V gene (reference sequence). The CDR3 has 14 amino acids. The DNA of the CDR3 is TGTGCCAGCACCCGGACAGGATCCACCTACGAGCAGTACTTC. Its protein product is CASTRTGSTYEQYF.

This chain uses TRBV11-2 with TRBJ2-5; no definite D call. The germline gives CDR1 SGHAT, CDR2 FQNNGV. The V and J ends lost 1 base and 4 bases respectively, with 10 bases between them. The CDR3 is 14 amino acids. The CDR3 sequence is CASSLVRLGETQYF. As DNA, the CDR3 is TGTGCCAGCAGCTTAGTCCGACTGGGAGAGACCCAGTACTTC.

The chain couples TRBV7-9 to TRBJ1-2, with 8 bases identical to TRBD1. Germline CDR1 reads SEHNR; CDR2 reads FQNEAQ (reference sequence). The CDR3 covers 16 residues. V lost 2 bases, J lost 2 bases, and 7 bases stayed unmatched. CDR3 sequence reads: CASSLSQRTGNYGYTF. CDR3 nucleotide sequence: TGTGCCAGCAGCTTATCCCAAAGGACAGGGAACTATGGCTACACCTTC.

This clone was observed once. The chain links TRBV28 to TRBJ1-1, with TRBD1 identical over 8 bases. The length of the CDR3 is 17 residues. V shed 5 bases, J shed 5 bases, and the junction held 16 bases outside the gene matches. Germline V CDR1 and CDR2: MDHEN, SYDVKM. In DNA, the CDR3 is TGTGCCAGCAGTCCTCCCCTGCAGGGGGCTTCTTCTACTGAAGCTTTCTTT. Its protein is CASSPPLQGASSTEAFF. The full variable domain, rest sourced from reference TRBV28 and TRBJ1-1, is DVKVTQSSRYLVKRTGEKVFLECVQDMDHENMFWYRQDPGLGLRLIYFSYDVKMKEKGDIPEGYSVSREKKERFSLILESASTNQTSMYLCASSPPLQGASSTEAFFGQGTRLTVV.

Here the CDR3 reads CASSQTRTGNTEAFF. The CDR3 nucleotides read TGTGCCAGCAGCCAAACAAGGACAGGGAACACTGAAGCTTTCTTT. The V and J genes are TRBV4-2 and TRBJ1-1; 7 bases line up with TRBD1. The V segment lost 2 bases and the J segment 1 base; nucleotides outside the gene matches: 4. The CDR3 is made up of 15 amino acids. Germline V gene lookup returns CDR1 LGHNA and CDR2 YNFKEQ.

V and J are TRBV4-3 and TRBJ1-1; D is unclear. The CDR3 length is 15 residues. Germline V gene sequence: CDR1 LGHNA, CDR2 YSLEER. Trimming removed 0 bases from V and 3 bases from J, with 11 bases in between. The CDR3 loop is CASSQDRGKDTEAFF. In DNA form, the CDR3 reads TGCGCCAGCAGCCAAGATCGAGGGAAGGACACTGAAGCTTTCTTT.

Only a few counts were recorded for this clone. The chain recombines TRBV19 with TRBJ1-1; possible D gene TRBD1, 5 bases. Deletions cut 1 base from V and 0 bases from J, with 15 bases between. The germline V gene has CDR1 LNHDA and CDR2 SQIVND (reference sequence). The CDR3 length is 17 residues. The CDR3 sequence: CASSIGARVDMNTEAFF. CDR3 DNA: TGTGCCAGTAGTATAGGTGCCAGGGTGGACATGAACACTGAAGCTTTCTTT.

This clone was observed a few times. This chain connects TRBV20-1 to TRBJ1-1, with D maybe TRBD1 (5 bases). CDR1 is DFQATT, CDR2 SNEGSKA, per germline (reference sequence). The CDR3 totals 11 residues. V dropped 5 bases and J dropped 1 base, with 5 bases sitting between them. DNA for the CDR3: TGCAGTGCTGGGGCGAACACTGAAGCTTTCTTT. Protein sequence: CSAGANTEAFF.

This chain joins TRBV6-5 and TRBJ2-1; 7 bases line up with TRBD1. CDR3 length: 14 amino acids. CDR1 and CDR2 from the germline V gene are MNHEY and SVGAGI. The trim removed 8 bases at V and 8 bases at J, leaving 12 bases unmatched. The CDR3 protein is CASRPLEGAYEQFF. CDR3 DNA: TGTGCCAGCCGACCCCTTGAGGGGGCCTATGAGCAGTTCTTC.

The chain recombines TRBV5-1 with TRBJ1-1; no definite D call. The CDR3 runs to 15 residues. Germline V lookup: CDR1 SGHRS, CDR2 YFSETQ. The V end lost 0 bases, the J end lost 1 base, and 10 bases lay between the germline ends. The CDR3 loop is CASSLDMGSNTEAFF. The CDR3 bases are TGCGCCAGCAGCTTGGATATGGGCTCGAACACTGAAGCTTTCTTT.

The chain links TRBV4-3 to TRBJ2-7; TRBD1 might be the D (5 bases). CDR3 length equals 13 residues. The germline V gene encodes CDR1 LGHNA and CDR2 YSLEER. The ends were cut back, 0 bases at V and 6 bases at J, with 9 bases in the middle. In nucleotides, the CDR3 is TGCGCCAGCAGCCAAGAGTGGGGCAGCGAGCAGTACTTC. Its protein product is CASSQEWGSEQYF.

The rearrangement links TRBV7-2 to TRBJ2-4, with D tentatively TRBD2 (6 bases). CDR1 SGHTA and CDR2 FQGNSA come from the germline V gene. The V end was cut by 3 bases, the J end by 1 base, with 10 bases between. This CDR3 has 15 residues. DNA of the CDR3: TGTGCCAGCAGCTTGAGGGAGGAGGCCAAAAACATTCAGTACTTC. The encoded protein is CASSLREEAKNIQYF.

The V call is TRBV6-5, the J call TRBJ1-1; D gene uncertain. The CDR3 consists of 14 residues. Germline lookup yields CDR1 MNHEY and CDR2 SVGAGI. The V end lost 0 bases, the J end lost 3 bases, and 8 bases lay between the germline ends. The CDR3 bases are TGTGCCAGCAGTTACTCGAGGAGGGACACTGAAGCTTTCTTT. Translated: CASSYSRRDTEAFF.

The rearrangement links TRBV20-1 to TRBJ2-3; D call uncertain. This CDR3 is 10 amino acids long. Trimming cost V 6 bases and J 4 bases, with 5 bases left between them. Germline-derived CDR1 and CDR2 are DFQATT and SNEGSKA (reference sequence). The CDR3 DNA reads TGCAGTGCCCCCGCAGATACGCAGTATTTT. It codes for CSAPADTQYF.

Only a few counts were recorded for this clone. A read error may produce the germline difference seen at one junction end. The rearrangement uses TRBV7-9 and TRBJ2-7, with 12 positions matching TRBD2. The length of the CDR3 is 12 residues. CDR1 is SEHNR, CDR2 FQNEAQ, per germline (reference sequence). The CDR3 here is CSSSPGLAGKYF. As DNA, the CDR3 is TGTTCCAGCAGCCCAGGACTAGCGGGGAAGTACTTC.

V gene TRBV28 combines with J gene TRBJ2-3, with a tentative D call TRBD2 (6 bases). This CDR3 region has 15 residues. The V gene lost 6 bases and the J gene lost 3 bases, with 16 bases spanning the gap. Germline V lookup: CDR1 MDHEN, CDR2 SYDVKM. CDR3 loop: CASRKLGGRTDTQYF. CDR3 nucleotides: TGTGCCAGCAGAAAACTAGGAGGGCGTACAGATACGCAGTATTTT.

The chain recombines TRBV28 with TRBJ1-1; 8 bases align to TRBD1. Germline V gives CDR1 MDHEN, CDR2 SYDVKM. J was trimmed by 2 bases and V by 5 bases; bases with no gene match: 7. The CDR3 consists of 15 residues. The DNA of the CDR3 is TGTGCCAGCAGTGATCTGACAGGGGCCAACACTGAAGCTTTCTTT. Protein product: CASSDLTGANTEAFF.

The rearrangement uses TRBV27 and TRBJ2-3, with a weak D call TRBD2 (6 bases). Germline V gene data show CDR1 as MNHEY and CDR2 as SMNVEV (reference sequence). The CDR3 totals 16 residues. V lost 2 bases and J 3 bases, leaving 15 bases between the germline ends. The CDR3, as DNA: TGTGCCAGCAGTTTAGCGGGACTCCCTTCGACAGATACGCAGTATTTT. Translated: CASSLAGLPSTDTQYF.

This clone was observed a single time. The V gene is TRBV30, the J gene TRBJ1-4; TRBD1 is a possible D gene (5 bases). Germline V lookup: CDR1 GTSNPN, CDR2 SVGIG (reference sequence). This CDR3 is 14 amino acids long. V gave up 2 bases and J gave up 5 bases, with 12 bases separating them. CDR3 loop: CAWSSGGGNEKLFF. The CDR3 region has the DNA TGTGCCTGGAGTTCTGGGGGGGGGAATGAAAAACTGTTTTTT.

The CDR3 region is CASTRYNEQFF. CDR3 coding DNA: TGTGCCAGCACCAGATACAATGAGCAGTTCTTC. The J gene is TRBJ2-1, the V gene TRBV6-6; no clear D. The CDR3 spans 11 residues. Germline CDR1 and CDR2: MNHNY and SVGAGI (reference sequence). V dropped 7 bases and J dropped 4 bases, with 5 bases sitting between them.

V and J are TRBV5-6 and TRBJ2-5; 9 bases are shared with TRBD2. V dropped 2 bases and J dropped 4; count of bases not matched to a gene: 6. The CDR3 is made up of 15 amino acids. Germline V lookup: CDR1 SGHDT, CDR2 YYEEEE. CDR3 sequence: CASSLSSGVGETQYF. DNA for the CDR3: TGTGCCAGCAGCTTATCTAGCGGGGTCGGAGAGACCCAGTACTTC.

This clone appeared a few times. Other DNA sequences in the sample encode the same CDR3. The V call is TRBV7-6, the J call TRBJ2-5; D is unresolved. There are 14 residues in the CDR3. In germline, CDR1 is SGHVS, CDR2 FNYEAQ. The V gene lost 3 bases and the J gene lost 0 bases, with 8 bases spanning the gap. The chain's CDR3 is CASSFLQNQETQYF. CDR3 nucleotides: TGTGCCAGCAGCTTTCTACAGAACCAAGAGACCCAGTACTTC. The full variable domain, in which reference TRBV7-6 and TRBJ2-5 provide the parts outside the CDR3, is GAGVSQSPRYKVTKRGQDVALRCDPISGHVSLYWYRQALGQGPEFLTYFNYEAQQDKSGLPNDRFSAERPEGSISTLTIQRTEQRDSAMYRCASSFLQNQETQYFGPGTRLLVL.

The chain combines TRBV11-2 with TRBJ2-1, with 9 bases that match TRBD1. The ends lost 4 bases at V and 6 bases at J; junction bases unmatched: 10. Per germline, CDR1 SGHAT and CDR2 FQNNGV. This CDR3 region has 16 residues. The CDR3 DNA follows: TGTGCCAGCAGCTCTCCGGGACAGGGTATGATCAATGAGCAGTTCTTC. It codes for CASSSPGQGMINEQFF.

The V call is TRBV4-2, the J call TRBJ2-3; 12 nucleotides line up with TRBD2. Germline CDR1 reads LGHNA; CDR2 reads YNFKEQ. The CDR3 spans 18 residues. The junction had 8 bases not matched to a gene; V was cut back by 0 bases and J by 4 bases. The CDR3 DNA is TGTGCCAGCAGCCAAGATAACCTCCTAGCGGGGGGGCCAGATACGCAGTATTTT. This codes for CASSQDNLLAGGPDTQYF.

The chain combines TRBV5-1 with TRBJ1-2; 9 bases match TRBD1. The germline gives CDR1 SGHRS, CDR2 YFSETQ. The trim removed 7 bases at V and 4 bases at J, leaving 5 bases unmatched. This CDR3 region has 13 residues. DNA for the CDR3: TGCGCCAGCTCCGGGACAGGGTTCTATGGCTACACCTTC. Translating it yields CASSGTGFYGYTF. The entire variable domain, with the rest obtained from reference TRBV5-1 and TRBJ1-2, is as follows: KAGVTQTPRYLIKTRGQQVTLSCSPISGHRSVSWYQQTPGQGLQFLFEYFSETQRNKGNFPGRFSGRQFSNSRSEMNVSTLELGDSALYLCASSGTGFYGYTFGSGTRLTVV.

The V and J genes are TRBV19 and TRBJ1-2, with D possibly TRBD1 on 5 matching bases. The V and J ends lost 5 bases and 11 bases respectively, with 24 bases between them. In germline, CDR1 is LNHDA, CDR2 SQIVND (reference sequence). The CDR3 covers 15 residues. CDR3 sequence reads: CASSPSPGTTNGYTF. In DNA form, the CDR3 reads TGTGCCAGTAGTCCATCCCCCGGGACTACAAACGGTTACACCTTC.